The clone carrying this T cell receptor beta chain was seen many times. TCRdb independently ran MiXCR on the 5' RACE reads; one entry per CDR3 protein. The table has about 52,000 distinct CDR3 sequences, roughly 7.4% seen once. These data come from a study of spatial heterogeneity in lung cancer. Study-level background: Available follow-up PBMC samples were sequenced, at a median of approximately two years post-resection.

The CDR3 covers 15 residues. The V segment lost 0 bases and the J segment 7 bases; nucleotides outside the gene matches: 5. Documented time point: blood at routine non-recurrence follow-up after resection. The authors sequenced whole RNA from tumor, nontumor lung or frozen PBMC without sorting. Sequencing was performed on PBMCs, taken at follow-up. The gene calls are TRBV12-3 or TRBV12-4 and TRBJ1-2, with 10 bases aligning to TRBD1. The TCR originated in a female donor with early-stage non-small cell lung cancer. CDR3 protein: CASSLAGTGVSGYTF. Here the CDR3 DNA reads TGTGCCAGCAGTTTAGCCGGGACAGGGGTCTCTGGCTACACCTTC.